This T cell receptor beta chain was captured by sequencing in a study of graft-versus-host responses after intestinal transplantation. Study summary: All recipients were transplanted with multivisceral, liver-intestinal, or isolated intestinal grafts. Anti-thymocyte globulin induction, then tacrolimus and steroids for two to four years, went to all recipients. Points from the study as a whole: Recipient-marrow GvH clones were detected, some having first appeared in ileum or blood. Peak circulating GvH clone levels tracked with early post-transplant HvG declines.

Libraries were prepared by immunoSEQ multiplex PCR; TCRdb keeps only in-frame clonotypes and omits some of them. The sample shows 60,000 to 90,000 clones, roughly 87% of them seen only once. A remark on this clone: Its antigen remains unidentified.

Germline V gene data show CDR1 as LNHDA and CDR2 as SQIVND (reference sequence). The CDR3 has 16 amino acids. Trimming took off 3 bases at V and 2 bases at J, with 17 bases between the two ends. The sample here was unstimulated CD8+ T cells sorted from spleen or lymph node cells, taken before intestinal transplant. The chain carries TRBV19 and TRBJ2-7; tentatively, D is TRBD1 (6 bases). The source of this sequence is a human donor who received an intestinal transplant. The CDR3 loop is CASSIATGHNPYEQYF. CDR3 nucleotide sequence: TGTGCCAGTAGTATCGCAACGGGACACAATCCCTACGAGCAGTACTTC.